The clone carrying this T cell receptor beta chain was observed a handful of times. Its matching antigen is unknown. The data derive from a study of identical twins. Overall study results and limits: Some out-of-frame alpha sequences were shared by twins, and these showed excess low generation probability. Cord blood's abundant beta clonotypes had fewer insertions, unlike memory repertoires.

The donor group consisted entirely of healthy Caucasians. Unique molecular identifiers were present on the cDNA, which also gained a universal primer site by template switching. TCRdb re-called the 5' RACE reads with MiXCR, one entry per CDR3 protein. The table records about 690,000 distinct CDR3 sequences, 5.5% to 6.5% of them present only once. Sequencing input: naive T cells sorted from blood. This receptor was taken from a man between 18 and 29 years old in good health.

The CDR3 DNA reads TGTGCCAGCAGTGGCCCACAGCAAGAGACCCAGTACTTC. Its translation: CASSGPQQETQYF. This chain links TRBV6-4 with TRBJ2-5, with D uncertain. Germline CDR1 reads MRHNA; CDR2 reads SNTAGT. V lost 4 bases and J lost 2, with 8 bases in between. This CDR3 spans 13 amino acids.